The present T cell receptor (beta chain) was sequenced within a study of blood T cell repertoires in COVID-19. In the authors' workflow: By means of reference gene primer amplification, nucleated cell counts were estimated. This table comes from immunoSEQ multiplex PCR, and its TCRdb copy is limited to in-frame clones, with some not included. V, J and clone size derive from that table, while D and trimming were established from the DNA sequence. The sample contains just over 250,000 clones, 70% to 90% of which appear only once. The CDR3 is 16 amino acids. Between the trimmed V and J ends, which lost 4 bases and 0 bases, there was a span of 12 bases. CDR1 is KGHDR, CDR2 SFDVKD, per germline.

The chain employs TRBV24-1 and TRBJ2-1; the D gene is possibly TRBD1 (5 bases). This receptor was identified in a woman between 45 and 60 years old with acute or convalescent COVID-19. Sequenced: peripheral blood. The CDR3 sequence is CATSDPGQGSYNEQFF. DNA of the CDR3: TGTGCCACCAGTGACCCGGGTCAGGGCTCCTACAATGAGCAGTTCTTC.